This TCR beta chain was sequenced in a study of CD8 T cells in ankylosing spondylitis. Findings and limits, study-wide: A TCR beta motif made of fewer than ten highly homologous variants seemed typical of ankylosing spondylitis blood.

This clonotype was observed a few times. Its antigen is not known. TCRdb recomputed calls from the 5' RACE reads with MiXCR, one row per CDR3 protein. The sample gives about 440,000 distinct CDR3 sequences, 15% to 20% of which show up once; 1% is in the top ten. CDR1 MRHNA and CDR2 SNTAGT come from the germline V gene. The CDR3 is 17 residues long. V lost 0 bases to trimming and J lost 2 bases, with 15 bases between them. The chain is built from TRBV6-4 and TRBJ2-3; D remains unclear. Sequencing input: blood, either unsorted or a sorted T cell fraction (not recorded which). The receptor's source is a male donor with ankylosing spondylitis. The CDR3 DNA sequence: TGTGCCAGCAGTGACTCGAGACCCAGATTAATCACAGATACGCAGTATTTT. This codes for CASSDSRPRLITDTQYF.